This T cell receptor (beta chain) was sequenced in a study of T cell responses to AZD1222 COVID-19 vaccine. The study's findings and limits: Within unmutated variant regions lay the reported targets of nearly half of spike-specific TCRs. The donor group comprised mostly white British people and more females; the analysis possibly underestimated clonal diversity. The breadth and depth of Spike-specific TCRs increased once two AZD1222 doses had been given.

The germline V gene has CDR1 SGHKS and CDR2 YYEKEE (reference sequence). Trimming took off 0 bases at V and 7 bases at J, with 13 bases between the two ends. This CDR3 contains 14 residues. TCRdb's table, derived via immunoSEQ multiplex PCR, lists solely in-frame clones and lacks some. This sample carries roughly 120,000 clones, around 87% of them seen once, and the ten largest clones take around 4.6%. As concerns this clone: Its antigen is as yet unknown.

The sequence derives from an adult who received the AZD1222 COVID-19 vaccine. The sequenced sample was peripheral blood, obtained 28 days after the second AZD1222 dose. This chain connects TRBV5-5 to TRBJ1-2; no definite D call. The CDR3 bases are TGTGCCAGCAGCTTGGCGCCGGGGTTGGTTGGCTACACCTTC. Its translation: CASSLAPGLVGYTF.